This record concerns one T cell receptor beta chain sequence. This clonotype was observed many times. Its specific antigen is unknown. Qualities for individual bases were not recorded, and no much larger clone is one base off. These data are taken from a study of T-cell memory formation after mild COVID-19 (dated by TCRdb to 2020 to 2023). Regarding the study in general: TCR sequence clusters from the two donors were largely donor specific. In two donors, T-cell clones that expanded and contracted after mild COVID-19 were followed by sequencing TCRalpha and TCRbeta repertoires longitudinally. Two young, previously healthy adult volunteers made up the cohort, one male and one female.

From the cysteine through the phenylalanine, the CDR3 covers 13 amino acids. This entry keeps only the CDR3 DNA: 39 bases, framed from base 1. Trimmed from V: 8 bases; trimmed from J: 2 bases; junction bases lacking a gene match: 4. What the research found in general, with its limitations: Only two mild cases were covered by the study, and larger cohorts that include severe cases with pre-infection samples were considered necessary. Some responding clones were detected in pre-infection memory, suggesting pre-existing cross-reactive memory T cells joined the SARS-CoV-2 response. Whether the second-wave clones peaking on day 37 were SARS-CoV-2 specific was not confirmed. Contracting CD4+ clones appeared mostly in the CM and EM memory subsets, whereas CD8+ clones were enriched in EMRA. From day 15 to 85, contracting clones showed balanced CD4/CD8 phenotypes, whereas a second wave of clones that expanded from day 15 to 37 leaned towards CD4+.

Instrument on record: Illumina NovaSeq 6000. cDNA libraries for TCRalpha and TCRbeta were prepared by 5'RACE using constant-segment primers, with sample barcodes and unique molecular identifiers added. Trizol reagent was used to extract RNA from every sample. Libraries were amplified in two PCR steps, with a second sample barcode and Illumina TruSeq adapters added in the second step. Sequencing of the libraries was done on an Illumina NovaSeq, producing 2 x 150 bp paired-end reads. Turning to the authors' computational methods: Reads were demultiplexed and collapsed into UMI-guided consensus sequences with migec v1.2.7. Using mixcr v2.1.11, UMI consensuses were aligned to TRA and TRB V and J templates and then assembled into clonotypes. A clonotype was counted as expanded or contracted only if both edgeR and NoisET called the change significant, with noise models trained on biological replicates. For edgeR calls, the thresholds were a false discovery rate-adjusted p below 0.01 and a log2 fold-change of 1. As an exploratory analysis of dynamics, PCA with hierarchical clustering was applied to max-normalized trajectories of the 1000 most abundant clonotypes. Separately sequenced CD4+ and CD8+ repertoires were used to assign the CD4 or CD8 phenotype of responding clones. In TCRdb, the public reads were trimmed at Q25 with fastp and aligned with MiXCR, with productive beta chains retained. Rows with a matching CDR3 protein are joined into one entry that keeps the most common DNA and genes. TCRdb, not the authors, supplied the V and J calls. This sample lists 300,000 to 350,000 distinct CDR3 sequences; approximately 14% were detected once. The ten largest make up around a fifth of the sample.

Ficoll-Paque density gradient centrifugation was used to isolate PBMCs. Sequencing was performed on PBMCs or a T cell subset sorted from them (not recorded which). The sequence was obtained from a young man who had mild COVID-19 (a few samples of this study predate the infection). The sample titles of this study are shuffled in the database, so cell type and time point are left out; the donor was told from shared clones. Rearrangement joined TRBV12-3 or TRBV12-4 to TRBJ2-7, with 9 middle bases fitting TRBD1. The sequenced DNA: TGTGCCAGCCTTTGGACAGGGGCCTACGAGCAGTACTTC. This is translated as CASLWTGAYEQYF.